Listed below are T cell receptor beta chains from one sample, sequenced in a study of shared clonotypes between healthy human individuals. TCRdb's copy holds only in-frame clones and misses some; the assay was immunoSEQ multiplex PCR. The table shows about 2 million clones, with roughly 96% occurring only once. Sequenced input: naive CD4+ T cells sorted from blood. These TCRs come from a young man in good health. Each CDR3 is given with its conserved first and last residue. A D gene is named only where the DNA matches it firmly. Expanded clones get a size class; other rows say once, few or many, or leave the size out.

d_call	v_call	j_call	clone_size	cdr3_nt	cdr3_aa
.	TRBV5-1	TRBJ1-2	.	TGCGCCAGCAGCCTAGACATAAACTATGGCTACACCTTC	CASSLDINYGYTF
.	TRBV18	TRBJ1-1	.	TGTGCCAGCTCACCTCTACTACAGGTGAACACTGAAGCTTTCTTT	CASSPLLQVNTEAFF
.	TRBV25-1	TRBJ1-2	once	TGTGCCAGCAGTGATGTGGGTACAACTGGCTACACCTTC	CASSDVGTTGYTF
.	TRBV7-9	TRBJ1-4	.	TGTGCCAGCAGCTTAAGCAGGGGTTCGGCTGAAAAACTGTTTTTT	CASSLSRGSAEKLFF
.	TRBV7-7	TRBJ2-1	.	TGTGCTAGCAGCGTCTCATGGACAGACTCCTACAATGAGCAGTTCTTC	CASSVSWTDSYNEQFF
.	TRBV6-6	TRBJ2-3	.	TGTGCCAGCACCCAGCTGAGCACAGATACGCAGTATTTT	CASTQLSTDTQYF
.	TRBV4-1	TRBJ2-1	many	TGCGCCAGCAGCCAAGGCGGGACTCAGTACAATGAGCAGTTCTTC	CASSQGGTQYNEQFF
.	TRBV30	TRBJ1-4	.	TGTGCCTGGAGCGGGGGCCGGGGTGAAAAACTGTTTTTT	CAWSGGRGEKLFF
.	TRBV29-1	TRBJ2-7	.	TGCAGCGTGAGCCGAGCAGGACTCTCCTACGAGCAGTACTTC	CSVSRAGLSYEQYF
.	TRBV6-6	TRBJ2-2	.	TGTGCCAGCAGTTCCACTAGCTGGGAGCTGTTTTTT	CASSSTSWELFF
.	TRBV11-3	TRBJ2-3	.	TGTGCCAGCAGCTTAGGATCCGCGGGGAGCACAGATACGCAGTATTTT	CASSLGSAGSTDTQYF
TRBD2	TRBV2	TRBJ2-7	.	TGTGCCAGCAGCGCCGGGACTAGCACAACCTACGAGCAGTACTTC	CASSAGTSTTYEQYF
.	TRBV29-1	TRBJ2-5	once	TGCAGCGTTGAAGATGGACAGCCCCAAGAGACCCAGTACTTC	CSVEDGQPQETQYF
.	TRBV5-1	TRBJ2-1	once	TGCGCCAGCAGCCGGGACAACACACCTGAGCAGTTCTTC	CASSRDNTPEQFF
TRBD1	TRBV5-4	TRBJ2-1	.	TGTGCCAGCAGCTTGGCAGGGACAGGATCCTACAATGAGCAGTTCTTC	CASSLAGTGSYNEQFF
.	TRBV6-5	TRBJ2-3	.	TGTGCCAGCACGGCCCCCATCGGAGGTTCGTATTTT	CASTAPIGGSYF
.	TRBV10-3	TRBJ2-7	.	TGTGCCATCCGCAAAGGGGAGGAGCGGACGGGCGAGCAGTACTTC	CAIRKGEERTGEQYF
TRBD1	TRBV6-1	TRBJ1-1	.	TGTGCCAGCAGTGCTCGATTAACAGGGGTGAACACTGAAGCTTTCTTT	CASSARLTGVNTEAFF
TRBD2	TRBV4-1	TRBJ2-1	.	TGCGCCAGCAGCCAAGATCTTCCTAGCGGGGGGGCGTCCTACAATGAGCAGTTCTTC	CASSQDLPSGGASYNEQFF
.	TRBV6-5	TRBJ1-2	.	TGTGCCAGCAGATTGGGGGATGGCTACACCTTC	CASRLGDGYTF
.	TRBV18	TRBJ2-7	.	TGTGCCAGCTCAACCGGGACGCCTCCTAGAGAGCAGTACTTC	CASSTGTPPREQYF
.	TRBV5-4	TRBJ1-6	many	TGTGCCAGCAGCTTTAGGGATTCACCCCTCCACTTT	CASSFRDSPLHF
.	TRBV7-2	TRBJ2-3	.	TGTGCCAGCAGCGTTCGACTGGAGAATGCGTATTTT	CASSVRLENAYF
TRBD1	TRBV5-1	TRBJ1-2	.	TGCGCCAGCAGCTTGGAGACAGGGAAAGATGGCTACACCTTC	CASSLETGKDGYTF
.	TRBV27	TRBJ2-7	.	TGTGCCACCTCGGGAGTAGATAGCTCCTACGAGCAGTACTTC	CATSGVDSSYEQYF
.	TRBV18	TRBJ1-4	.	TGTGCCAGCTCATCTCCTCCGGTGCCTGAAAAACTGTTTTTT	CASSSPPVPEKLFF
.	TRBV29-1	TRBJ2-3	.	TGCAGCGTTGATTACAGGCTGAGGGATACGCAGTATTTT	CSVDYRLRDTQYF
.	TRBV5-1	TRBJ1-1	.	TGCGCCAGCAGCGCCCCGATGGGCACTGAAGCTTTCTTT	CASSAPMGTEAFF
TRBD1	TRBV25-1	TRBJ1-2	.	TGTGCCAGCAGTGGGGGACAGAACTATGGCTACACCTTC	CASSGGQNYGYTF
TRBD2	TRBV6-5	TRBJ2-7	.	TGTGCCAGCAGTTACTCGACTAGCGGGAGCGTCTACGAGCAGTACTTC	CASSYSTSGSVYEQYF
TRBD2	TRBV5-1	TRBJ2-4	once	TGCGCCAGCAGCCGAGGGCGGGAGACCAAAAACATTCAGTACTTC	CASSRGRETKNIQYF
TRBD2	TRBV4-2	TRBJ2-3	.	TGTGCCAGCAGCCAAGTCCTAGCGGGGGGCCTCATCACTTATACGCAGTATTTT	CASSQVLAGGLITYTQYF
.	TRBV5-1	TRBJ2-7	.	TGCGCCAGCAGCCTGGGTTCCCAGACCTACGAGCAGTACTTC	CASSLGSQTYEQYF
TRBD1	TRBV10-1	TRBJ1-4	.	TGCGCCAGCAGAAGAAACCCACAGGGGACTAATGAAAAACTGTTTTTT	CASRRNPQGTNEKLFF
.	TRBV6-5	TRBJ1-1	.	TGTGCCAGCAGCGCCCGCCGGGGCACTGAAGCTTTCTTT	CASSARRGTEAFF
TRBD2	TRBV7-6	TRBJ2-7	.	TGTGCCAGCAGCTACCATTCCTTGACTAGCGGGAGTTCCTACGAGCAGTACTTC	CASSYHSLTSGSSYEQYF
.	TRBV11-2	TRBJ2-5	.	TGTGCCAGCAGGGCAGGAGAGACCCAGTACTTC	CASRAGETQYF
.	TRBV7-2	TRBJ1-5	.	TGTGCCAGCAGCTTAGCAAGTCCACTTAGCAATCAGCCCCAGCATTTT	CASSLASPLSNQPQHF
.	TRBV10-1	TRBJ2-3	once	TGCGCCAGCAGTGAGGGCACGAAGACGCAGTATTTT	CASSEGTKTQYF
.	TRBV11-3	TRBJ2-1	.	TGTGCCAGCAGCCTCATCCGGGGGAGTGAGCAGTTCTTC	CASSLIRGSEQFF
.	TRBV25-1	TRBJ1-4	.	TGTGCCAGCAGTGATTCGGGAACAAAACTGTTTTTT	CASSDSGTKLFF
.	TRBV2	TRBJ1-6	.	TGTGCCAGCAGTGAAACGGGGGCGGGGAATTCACCCCTCCACTTT	CASSETGAGNSPLHF
.	TRBV13	TRBJ2-1	.	TGTGCCAGCAGCTACCCTCTGAAAGGCTCGAACCATGAGCAGTTCTTC	CASSYPLKGSNHEQFF
.	TRBV4-1	TRBJ2-5	.	TGCGCCAGCAGCCAAGTGGTGCTAGGGGGCGGCGAAACTAGCAGTAGGGAGACCCAGTACTTC	CASSQVVLGGGETSSRETQYF
TRBD1	TRBV5-8	TRBJ2-2	.	TGTGCCAGCAGCCTCGGGACAGGGAACACCGGGGAGCTGTTTTTT	CASSLGTGNTGELFF
.	TRBV6-9	TRBJ2-1	.	TGTGCCAGCAGCCTGGACACGAAAGTAGATAACAATGAGCAGTTCTTC	CASSLDTKVDNNEQFF
TRBD1	TRBV5-1	TRBJ2-7	.	TGCGCCAGCAGGTTGGACAGGGCCCACGAGCAGTACTTC	CASRLDRAHEQYF
.	TRBV5-4	TRBJ2-2	.	TGTGCCAGCAGCACGCGAGGGCCCACCGGGGAGCTGTTTTTT	CASSTRGPTGELFF
.	TRBV29-1	TRBJ2-3	.	TGCAGCGTCGCCCCTCGGAGGCAGGCGGCAGATACGCAGTATTTT	CSVAPRRQAADTQYF
TRBD2	TRBV6-5	TRBJ2-3	.	TGTGCCAGCAGTTACACGCGGGAGTTTAGGACAGATACGCAGTATTTT	CASSYTREFRTDTQYF
TRBD1	TRBV6-5	TRBJ1-2	.	TGTGCCAGCAGACCCGACAGGGCCCCCCACTATGGCTACACCTTC	CASRPDRAPHYGYTF
TRBD1	TRBV6-6	TRBJ2-5	.	TGTGCCAGCAGTTACGGGACAGGGGGCTTCCAAGAGACCCAGTACTTC	CASSYGTGGFQETQYF
.	TRBV6-5	TRBJ2-7	.	TGTGCCAGCAGTTACTCTGGAGTTGGCTCCTACGAGCAGTACTTC	CASSYSGVGSYEQYF
.	TRBV14	TRBJ1-2	.	TGTGCCAGCAGCCCGGACAGATTCTATGGCTACACCTTC	CASSPDRFYGYTF
.	TRBV28	TRBJ1-6	.	TGTGCCAGCAGTTCTGTACTCTCCAGGACGAGCGGATCACCCCTCCACTTT	CASSSVLSRTSGSPLHF
.	TRBV2	TRBJ1-2	.	TGTGCCAGCGGAGTTGGGGTTGGCGGCTACACCTTC	CASGVGVGGYTF